Each of the 23 T cell receptor beta chains below was sequenced from the same sample in a study of T cells after posttransplantation cyclophosphamide. Profiling relied on immunoSEQ multiplex PCR, and the TCRdb table lists in-frame clones only, not all of them. The sample lists 66,000 or so clones; just over 90% were seen once. The specimen was PBMCs. The receptor set was obtained from a young woman in good health and a related stem cell transplant donor.

Sample share makes this clone medium-sized. The chain combines TRBV7-9 with TRBJ2-1; D remains unclear. Trimming removed 4 bases at V and 4 bases at J, with 11 bases between. CDR1 is SEHNR and CDR2 is FQNEAQ in the germline V gene (reference sequence). The CDR3 runs to 14 residues. CDR3 loop: CASSSPFWYNEQFF. CDR3 nucleotide sequence: TGTGCCAGCAGCTCCCCTTTCTGGTACAATGAGCAGTTCTTC. Variable domain in full (rest from reference TRBV7-9 and TRBJ2-1): DTGVSQNPRHKITKRGQNVTFRCDPISEHNRLYWYRQTLGQGPEFLTYFQNEAQLEKSRLLSDRFSAERPKGSFSTLEIQRTEQGDSAMYLCASSSPFWYNEQFFGPGTRLTVL.

The J gene is TRBJ2-3, the V gene TRBV15; TRBD2 matches at 8 bases. Germline V gene data show CDR1 as LNHNV and CDR2 as YYDKDF (reference sequence). V shed 2 bases, J shed 6 bases, and the junction held 4 bases outside the gene matches. CDR3 size: 14 residues. This CDR3 reads CATSRTGGPDTQYF. The CDR3 coding sequence is TGTGCCACCAGCAGAACGGGGGGGCCTGATACGCAGTATTTT. Supplemented by reference TRBV15 and TRBJ2-3, the full variable domain reads DAMVIQNPRYQVTQFGKPVTLSCSQTLNHNVMYWYQQKSSQAPKLLFHYYDKDFNNEADTPDNFQSRRPNTSFCFLDIRSPGLGDTAMYLCATSRTGGPDTQYFGPGTRLTVL.

This chain uses TRBV6-1 with TRBJ1-2; 7 bases line up with TRBD1. The CDR3 covers 13 residues. Germline CDR1 reads MNHNS; CDR2 reads SASEGT. With 6 bases clipped from V and 6 bases from J, the junction kept 7 bases outside the gene matches. Here the CDR3 reads CASSFDRVDGYTF. CDR3 in DNA: TGTGCCAGCAGCTTCGACAGGGTGGATGGCTACACCTTC.

The chain links TRBV7-9 to TRBJ1-1; D gene uncertain. Trimming pared 2 bases from V and 0 bases from J, leaving 13 bases between. The germline V gene has CDR1 SEHNR and CDR2 FQNEAQ (reference sequence). The CDR3 contains 16 residues. The CDR3 DNA is TGTGCCAGCAGCTTAAAGTTTACGGAATTGAACACTGAAGCTTTCTTT. It encodes CASSLKFTELNTEAFF.

The chain carries TRBV7-2 and TRBJ1-5; D remains unclear. Trimming removed 4 bases at V and 6 bases at J, with 16 bases between. Germline V gene data show CDR1 as SGHTA and CDR2 as FQGNSA. CDR3 length equals 15 residues. The CDR3: CASSYTVEVGQPQHF. The CDR3 nucleotides are TGTGCCAGCAGCTATACAGTGGAGGTTGGTCAGCCCCAGCATTTT.

The V call is TRBV4-2, the J call TRBJ1-1; weak D call: TRBD1 (6 bases). The V end was cut by 3 bases, the J end by 1 base, with 18 bases between. The CDR3 contains 17 residues. Germline V lookup: CDR1 LGHNA, CDR2 YNFKEQ. CDR3: CASSQLQGQAKNTEAFF. The DNA for the CDR3 is TGTGCCAGCAGCCAGCTCCAGGGGCAGGCAAAGAACACTGAAGCTTTCTTT.

This clone was recorded once. The chain recombines TRBV5-1 with TRBJ2-1, with TRBD1 matching over 8 bases. There are 15 residues in the CDR3. Germline V CDR1 and CDR2: SGHRS, YFSETQ. V gave up 0 bases and J gave up 6 bases; unmatched junction bases: 5. CDR3 amino acids: CASSLGTGLVNEQFF. The CDR3 region has the DNA TGCGCCAGCAGCTTGGGGACAGGGCTGGTCAATGAGCAGTTCTTC.

This clone has more than one count but fewer than ten. This sequence joins TRBV10-3 and TRBJ1-5; D is unresolved. Germline values: CDR1 ENHRY, CDR2 SYGVKD. The CDR3 extends over 14 amino acids. Trimming took 3 bases from V and 3 from J, leaving 9 bases between them. The CDR3 protein is CAISDPLLNQPQHF. The CDR3 DNA reads TGTGCCATCAGTGATCCCCTACTCAATCAGCCCCAGCATTTT.

The chain couples TRBV2 to TRBJ2-2; the D is unclear. The germline gives CDR1 SNHLY, CDR2 FYNNEI. There are 12 residues in the CDR3. The V end was cut by 6 bases, the J end by 7 bases, with 9 bases between. The CDR3 here is CASRLGFGELFF. The CDR3 coding sequence is TGTGCCAGCAGGCTGGGGTTCGGGGAGCTGTTTTTT.

This sequence joins TRBV6-4 and TRBJ2-3; 8 bases fit TRBD2. The CDR3 is 15 amino acids. Trimming took 5 bases from V and 5 from J; bases not matched to a gene: 9. Germline V gives CDR1 MRHNA, CDR2 SNTAGT. CDR3 sequence (DNA): TGTGCCAGCAGTATGGCCGGGGGGGCTGGAGATACGCAGTATTTT. As protein: CASSMAGGAGDTQYF.

The V and J genes are TRBV19 and TRBJ1-2; 7 bases line up with TRBD1. J was trimmed by 5 bases and V by 7 bases; bases with no gene match: 4. Germline V CDR1 and CDR2: LNHDA, SQIVND (reference sequence). The CDR3 extends over 12 amino acids. The CDR3 coding sequence is TGTGCCAGTAATTACAGGGGATATGGCTACACCTTC. Its translation is CASNYRGYGYTF.

The chain joins TRBV5-4 to TRBJ2-5, with TRBD1 matching 12 bases. The germline V gene has CDR1 SGHNT and CDR2 YYREEE (reference sequence). V dropped 3 bases and J dropped 5; count of bases not matched to a gene: 8. The CDR3 runs 16 residues. The CDR3 reads CASSYGDRGRRETQYF. CDR3 DNA: TGTGCCAGCAGCTACGGGGACAGGGGGCGGCGGGAGACCCAGTACTTC.

The chain carries TRBV30 and TRBJ1-5; D perhaps matches TRBD1 (6 bases). Germline CDR1 GTSNPN, CDR2 SVGIG (reference sequence). Trimming pared 2 bases from V and 6 bases from J, leaving 11 bases between. CDR3 length: 13 amino acids. As DNA, the CDR3 is TGTGCCTGGAGTCCAACAGGGTTTCAGCCCCAGCATTTT. It encodes CAWSPTGFQPQHF. Together with reference TRBV30 and TRBJ1-5, the CDR3 gives the full variable domain: SQTIHQWPATLVQPVGSPLSLECTVEGTSNPNLYWYRQAAGRGLQLLFYSVGIGQISSEVPQNLSASRPQDRQFILSSKKLLLSDSGFYLCAWSPTGFQPQHFGDGTRLSIL.

This rearrangement joins TRBV7-9 to TRBJ1-1; D gene uncertain. The CDR3 contains 17 residues. CDR1 and CDR2 from the germline V gene are SEHNR and FQNEAQ (reference sequence). Trimming took 2 bases from V and 0 from J, leaving 16 bases between them. CDR3 sequence reads: CASSLFSGLLMNTEAFF. The DNA for the CDR3 is TGTGCCAGCAGCTTATTCTCTGGTCTCCTAATGAACACTGAAGCTTTCTTT.

This sequence joins TRBV6-6 and TRBJ1-5; D is perhaps TRBD1 (5 bases). Germline CDR1 MNHNY, CDR2 SVGAGI (reference sequence). V was trimmed by 5 bases and J by 7 bases, leaving 18 bases between them. The CDR3 runs 15 residues. Here the CDR3 DNA reads TGTGCCAGCAGTCCCCAGTACAGGCTGGAGCAGCCCCAGCATTTT. This encodes CASSPQYRLEQPQHF.

On this clone: Distinct nucleotide sequences in the sample also encode this CDR3. The V and J genes are TRBV2 and TRBJ2-2; D tentatively reads TRBD1 or TRBD2 (5 bases each). Between the trimmed V and J ends, which lost 4 bases and 14 bases, there was a span of 14 bases. CDR1 is SNHLY and CDR2 is FYNNEI in the germline V gene. This CDR3 is built from 12 residues. This CDR3 is CASSGDGVRLFF. The CDR3 DNA reads TGTGCCAGCAGTGGGGACGGGGTGCGACTGTTTTTT.

The CDR3 sequence: CASSGRDRTYEQYF. In nucleotides, the CDR3 is TGTGCCAGTAGTGGCCGGGACAGGACCTACGAGCAGTACTTC. V usage is TRBV19 and J usage is TRBJ2-7, with 8 nucleotides matching TRBD1. Germline V gene data show CDR1 as LNHDA and CDR2 as SQIVND (reference sequence). Trimming cost V 5 bases and J 2 bases; bases outside gene matches: 5. This CDR3 comprises 14 residues. Full variable domain (remainder filled in from reference TRBV19 and TRBJ2-7): DGGITQSPKYLFRKEGQNVTLSCEQNLNHDAMYWYRQDPGQGLRLIYYSQIVNDFQKGDIAEGYSVSREKKESFPLTVTSAQKNPTAFYLCASSGRDRTYEQYFGPGTRLTVT.

The chain employs TRBV7-9 and TRBJ1-6; TRBD1 is a possible D gene (5 bases). The CDR3 extends over 16 amino acids. Germline CDR1 is SEHNR and CDR2 is FQNEAQ (reference sequence). The germline V and J ends were trimmed by 4 bases and 6 bases, with 16 bases remaining between them. For the CDR3, the DNA is TGTGCCAGCAGCTACATGCTAGGGGAGGGTAATTCACCCCTCCACTTT. Translation gives CASSYMLGEGNSPLHF. Filled out from reference TRBV7-9 and TRBJ1-6, the complete variable domain reads DTGVSQNPRHKITKRGQNVTFRCDPISEHNRLYWYRQTLGQGPEFLTYFQNEAQLEKSRLLSDRFSAERPKGSFSTLEIQRTEQGDSAMYLCASSYMLGEGNSPLHFGNGTRLTVT.

The chain has TRBV5-1 and TRBJ2-5; TRBD1 is a possible D gene (5 bases). The CDR3 is made up of 14 amino acids. Germline lookup yields CDR1 SGHRS and CDR2 YFSETQ. The V end lost 0 bases, the J end lost 2 bases, and 8 bases lay between the germline ends. The CDR3 is CASSLGRAQETQYF. The CDR3 region has the DNA TGCGCCAGCAGCTTGGGCAGGGCTCAAGAGACCCAGTACTTC.

This chain links TRBV19 with TRBJ2-7; 7 bases match TRBD1. Germline V gives CDR1 LNHDA, CDR2 SQIVND (reference sequence). V lost 5 bases and J lost 0; bases outside the gene matches: 4. CDR3 length equals 14 residues. The CDR3: CASSLRDSSYEQYF. For the CDR3, the DNA is TGTGCCAGTAGTCTAAGGGACAGCTCCTACGAGCAGTACTTC. Full variable domain (rest looked up from reference TRBV19 and TRBJ2-7): DGGITQSPKYLFRKEGQNVTLSCEQNLNHDAMYWYRQDPGQGLRLIYYSQIVNDFQKGDIAEGYSVSREKKESFPLTVTSAQKNPTAFYLCASSLRDSSYEQYFGPGTRLTVT.

V gene TRBV14 combines with J gene TRBJ1-6; the D gene is possibly TRBD1 (5 bases). The germline V gene has CDR1 SGHDN and CDR2 FVKESK. The V gene lost 0 bases and the J gene lost 9 bases, with 12 bases spanning the gap. The CDR3 spans 15 residues. The CDR3 protein is CASSQEQAWGSPLHF. In DNA form, the CDR3 reads TGTGCCAGCAGCCAAGAACAGGCTTGGGGTTCACCCCTCCACTTT.

V is TRBV19 and J is TRBJ1-1, with unresolved D. V shed 3 bases and J shed 4 bases, with 6 bases lying between them. Germline V gene lookup returns CDR1 LNHDA and CDR2 SQIVND (reference sequence). The length of the CDR3 is 12 residues. CDR3 loop: CASSIGSTEAFF. The CDR3 nucleotides read TGTGCCAGTAGTATTGGAAGCACTGAAGCTTTCTTT. Filled out from reference TRBV19 and TRBJ1-1, the complete variable domain reads DGGITQSPKYLFRKEGQNVTLSCEQNLNHDAMYWYRQDPGQGLRLIYYSQIVNDFQKGDIAEGYSVSREKKESFPLTVTSAQKNPTAFYLCASSIGSTEAFFGQGTRLTVV.

The CDR3 region has the DNA TGTGCCAGCTCACCACCGTCGTCCTTTCAGTACTTC. Translating gives CASSPPSSFQYF. V gene TRBV18 combines with J gene TRBJ2-4; D uncertain. The V end lost 0 bases, the J end lost 11 bases, and 8 bases lay between the germline ends. The germline V gene encodes CDR1 KGHSH and CDR2 LQKENI. The CDR3 consists of 12 residues.